Listed here are 5 T cell receptor beta chains from one sample, sequenced in a study of blood T cell repertoires in COVID-19. Here immunoSEQ multiplex PCR was the method, and the copy in TCRdb shows in-frame clones only, minus some. The sample lists 200,000 to 250,000 clones, about four fifths occurring once. The specimen was peripheral blood. The receptors derive from a woman aged 18-35 years with acute or convalescent COVID-19.

The V and J genes are TRBV27 and TRBJ2-7, with D possibly TRBD1 on 6 matching bases. Trimming left V 1 base short and J 3 bases short, with 7 bases between. The CDR3 has 13 residues. Looked up from germline, CDR1 is MNHEY and CDR2 is SMNVEV (reference sequence). CDR3 amino acids: CASSLLQGYEQYF. The CDR3 DNA follows: TGTGCCAGCAGTTTATTACAGGGCTACGAGCAGTACTTC.

The V gene is TRBV6-4, the J gene TRBJ2-1; no clear D. The germline V gene encodes CDR1 MRHNA and CDR2 SNTAGT. V was pared by 0 bases and J by 5 bases, with 5 bases between. This CDR3 is built from 13 residues. The CDR3, as DNA: TGTGCCAGCAGTGACTCCGACAACAATGAGCAGTTCTTC. It codes for CASSDSDNNEQFF.

The rearrangement uses TRBV6-2 or TRBV6-3 and TRBJ1-3; no firm D call. Germline V lookup: CDR1 MNHEY, CDR2 SVGEGT. V was trimmed by 5 bases and J by 1 base, leaving 15 bases between them. The CDR3 runs to 16 residues. The CDR3 here is CASSGPGSQSGNTIYF. The CDR3 DNA follows: TGTGCCAGCAGTGGGCCGGGATCACAATCTGGAAACACCATATATTTT.

The chain uses TRBV15 and TRBJ1-2, with D hard to call. Germline loops: CDR1 LNHNV, CDR2 YYDKDF (reference sequence). The CDR3 extends over 14 amino acids. Trimming left V 0 bases short and J 6 bases short, with 11 bases between. DNA for the CDR3: TGTGCCACCAGCAGAGATCTAAAAGATGATGGCTACACCTTC. Translated: CATSRDLKDDGYTF.

Only one count was recorded for this clone. The chain employs TRBV18 and TRBJ2-2, with 10 nucleotides matching TRBD1. The CDR3 length is 18 residues. Germline loops: CDR1 KGHSH, CDR2 LQKENI. J gave up 2 bases and V 0 bases, and 6 bases lay outside the gene matches. The CDR3 spells CASSPPLGTGENTGELFF. The CDR3 nucleotides are TGTGCCAGCTCACCACCGTTGGGGACAGGGGAAAACACCGGGGAGCTGTTTTTT.